Sequencing of this TCR beta chain was carried out in a study of blood T cell repertoires in COVID-19. The wider study: From T cells, B-cell-depleted T cells, or PBMCs came the material, which was cDNA or gDNA.

Germline CDR1 MDHEN, CDR2 SYDVKM. V was trimmed by 6 bases and J by 2 bases, leaving 14 bases between them. The CDR3 has 15 residues. The authors' processing: Quantification of nucleated cells was approximated via reference gene primer amplification. The repertoire was sequenced with immunoSEQ multiplex PCR; TCRdb's copy has only in-frame clones and lacks some. Clone size and V and J calls were adopted from that table, with D and trimming inferred from the DNA. The sample yields about 260,000 clones, more than 70% seen once. The Seattle patients joined while their infection was active and were tracked longitudinally afterward.

This receptor was identified in a young woman with COVID-19, enrolled during active disease. This chain joins TRBV28 and TRBJ1-5; D not certain. The specimen sequenced was peripheral blood. This CDR3 is CASRAGSFRNQPQHF. The CDR3 DNA follows: TGTGCCAGCAGAGCAGGCTCCTTTCGCAATCAGCCCCAGCATTTT.